The 20 T cell receptor beta chains reported below all come from one sample, sequenced in a study of CD8+ T cells in alopecia areata (dated by TCRdb to 2017 to 2018). Library construction relied on the immunoSEQ multiplex PCR assay. For TCR sequencing, RNA was extracted from every sample and reverse transcribed into cDNA to serve as template. TCRdb's version of the immuneACCESS table is confined to in-frame rearrangements and falls short of the full clone set. An unresolved V gene accounts for under half of the shortfall where checked; the remainder is of unknown origin. The sample yields 150,000 to 200,000 clones; roughly 60% were counted once. The top ten clones comprise under 7% of the sample. The label giving this sample's time point can be read as: about 25 weeks on oral tofacitinib. Interpreted using the paper, the treatment or condition label stands for: oral pan-JAK inhibitor, 5-10 mg twice daily.

The material was CD4+ T cells sorted from blood, obtained at week 24, from a patient treated with tofacitinib. The receptors derive from a human donor with alopecia areata.

The gene calls are TRBV5-4 and TRBJ2-3; tentatively, D is TRBD1 (6 bases). With 0 bases removed from V and 5 bases from J, the gap between germline ends came to 16 bases. The CDR3 covers 16 residues. Germline loops: CDR1 SGHNT, CDR2 YYREEE (reference sequence). CDR3 in DNA: TGTGCCAGCAGCTTGGAGCCGTCAGGGGCCGTAGATACGCAGTATTTT. Its protein product is CASSLEPSGAVDTQYF.

The chain uses TRBV27 and TRBJ1-2; 7 bases match TRBD1. V lost 3 bases, J lost 0 bases, and 4 bases stayed unmatched. CDR3 length: 15 residues. Germline CDR1 reads MNHEY; CDR2 reads SMNVEV (reference sequence). The CDR3 loop is CASSFGGQPNYGYTF. CDR3 DNA: TGTGCCAGCAGTTTTGGGGGACAGCCTAACTATGGCTACACCTTC.

In this sample, this clone turned up once. The CDR3 spells CSVAGTVNTEAFF. The DNA for the CDR3 is TGCAGCGTTGCCGGGACAGTGAACACTGAAGCTTTCTTT. The chain employs TRBV29-1 and TRBJ1-1; 7 bases fit TRBD1. The CDR3 covers 13 residues. V lost 4 bases and J lost 0; bases outside the gene matches: 2. Per germline, CDR1 SQVTM and CDR2 ANQGSEA.

The rearrangement joins TRBV7-3 to TRBJ1-2; D is perhaps TRBD1 (6 bases). This CDR3 contains 13 residues. Germline values: CDR1 SGHTA, CDR2 FQGTGA. V was trimmed by 2 bases and J by 7 bases, leaving 11 bases between them. The DNA for the CDR3 is TGTGCCAGCAGCTTACTACAGGGTTCTGGCTACACCTTC. Amino acids: CASSLLQGSGYTF. Looking up the rest from reference TRBV7-3 and TRBJ1-2 gives the full variable domain: GAGVSQTPSNKVTEKGKYVELRCDPISGHTALYWYRQSLGQGPEFLIYFQGTGAADDSGLPNDRFFAVRPEGSVSTLKIQRTERGDSAVYLCASSLLQGSGYTFGSGTRLTVV.

The genes are TRBV5-1 and TRBJ2-5; D may be TRBD1 (6 bases). V was trimmed by 1 base and J by 0 bases, leaving 7 bases between them. This CDR3 has 14 residues. CDR1 is SGHRS, CDR2 YFSETQ, per germline. The CDR3 here is CASSLQGNQETQYF. The CDR3, as DNA: TGCGCCAGCAGCTTGCAGGGGAACCAAGAGACCCAGTACTTC.

The rearrangement links TRBV29-1 to TRBJ2-7, with 7 bases aligning to TRBD2. Germline CDR1 is SQVTM and CDR2 is ANQGSEA. The J segment lost 6 bases and the V segment lost 4 bases, leaving 3 bases of the junction unmatched. The CDR3 runs 11 residues. The CDR3 sequence: CSVGTSREQYF. CDR3 coding DNA: TGCAGCGTTGGGACTAGTCGCGAGCAGTACTTC.

This sequence joins TRBV25-1 and TRBJ2-6, with D possibly TRBD1 on 5 matching bases. CDR1 and CDR2 from the germline V gene are MGHDK and SYGVNS. The CDR3 spans 16 residues. The ends were cut back, 0 bases at V and 4 bases at J, with 10 bases in the middle. The DNA of the CDR3 is TGTGCCAGCAGTGAATATAGGGCAGGGGGGGCCAACGTCCTGACTTTC. Encoded protein: CASSEYRAGGANVLTF. Combining the CDR3 with reference TRBV25-1 and TRBJ2-6 gives the whole variable domain EADIYQTPRYLVIGTGKKITLECSQTMGHDKMYWYQQDPGMELHLIHYSYGVNSTEKGDLSSESTVSRIRTEHFPLTLESARPSHTSQYLCASSEYRAGGANVLTFGAGSRLTVL.

This clone was counted only a few times. The gene calls are TRBV25-1 and TRBJ1-1; a weak D match, TRBD1 (6 bases). In germline, CDR1 is MGHDK, CDR2 SYGVNS. Trimming removed 3 bases at V and 1 base at J, with 12 bases between. The CDR3 is 15 residues long. CDR3 coding DNA: TGTGCCAGCAGTGACTTCGGACAGAAGAACACTGAAGCTTTCTTT. Translating gives CASSDFGQKNTEAFF.

The rearrangement links TRBV4-2 to TRBJ1-6, with no clear D. The V and J ends lost 0 bases and 8 bases respectively, with 11 bases between them. The germline gives CDR1 LGHNA, CDR2 YNFKEQ. This CDR3 contains 15 residues. The DNA for the CDR3 is TGTGCCAGCAGCCAAGATCGGATCCGGGATTCACCCCTCCACTTT. Protein product: CASSQDRIRDSPLHF.

This sequence joins TRBV4-1 and TRBJ2-1; 9 positions agree with TRBD2. There are 18 residues in the CDR3. V lost 4 bases and J lost 3; bases outside the gene matches: 13. The germline gives CDR1 MGHRA, CDR2 YSYEKL. The CDR3 sequence: CASSPPLIGTSSYNEQFF. The DNA for the CDR3 is TGCGCCAGCAGCCCCCCCCTGATAGGGACTAGCAGCTACAATGAGCAGTTCTTC.

This chain links TRBV4-1 with TRBJ2-3, with a tentative D call TRBD2 (6 bases). V lost 0 bases to trimming and J lost 4 bases, with 8 bases between them. CDR1 and CDR2 from the germline V gene are MGHRA and YSYEKL. The CDR3 is made up of 14 amino acids. The CDR3 region has the DNA TGCGCCAGCAGCCAAGATTGGGGGGCAGATACGCAGTATTTT. Translation gives CASSQDWGADTQYF.

The chain employs TRBV30 and TRBJ1-2; D not certain. The V end lost 0 bases, the J end lost 4 bases, and 9 bases lay between the germline ends. The CDR3 length is 13 residues. Germline V lookup: CDR1 GTSNPN, CDR2 SVGIG (reference sequence). The CDR3, as DNA: TGTGCCTGGAGTGTAGGCAGCCCCTATGGCTACACCTTC. Amino acid sequence: CAWSVGSPYGYTF.

This clone has only a few counts. J is TRBJ1-5 and V is TRBV27; 7 bases align to TRBD1. J was trimmed by 9 bases and V by 5 bases; bases with no gene match: 10. Germline V lookup: CDR1 MNHEY, CDR2 SMNVEV (reference sequence). The CDR3 loop spans 14 amino acids. The CDR3 reads CASSPERGRWPQHF. The CDR3 DNA reads TGTGCCAGCAGTCCAGAGAGGGGGCGGTGGCCCCAGCATTTT.

This clone was picked up one time. The V and J genes are TRBV29-1 and TRBJ2-1; either TRBD1 or TRBD2 may fit D (5 bases each). This CDR3 is built from 14 residues. The V end lost 1 base, the J end lost 1 base, and 8 bases lay between the germline ends. Per the germline V gene, CDR1 is SQVTM and CDR2 is ANQGSEA. The CDR3 DNA follows: TGCAGCGTTGAAGGGGGGATTTCCTACAATGAGCAGTTCTTC. Translated, it gives CSVEGGISYNEQFF.

This clone showed up just a few times. CDR3 nucleotides: TGTGCCAGCAGTTTAGAGGGGGTTGGCTATGGCTACACCTTC. It translates to CASSLEGVGYGYTF. V usage is TRBV27 and J usage is TRBJ1-2; tentatively, D is TRBD1 (6 bases). This CDR3 has 14 residues. Trimming pared 2 bases from V and 4 bases from J, leaving 11 bases between. Germline lookup yields CDR1 MNHEY and CDR2 SMNVEV (reference sequence).

This clone was recorded a few times. The CDR3, as DNA: TGTGCCAGCAGCAGAACATCTAGCGGCGGGGAGACCCAGTACTTC. This translates into CASSRTSSGGETQYF. V usage is TRBV5-6 and J usage is TRBJ2-5; TRBD2 matches at 7 bases. Losses at the gene ends were 4 bases for V and 5 bases for J; bases not matched to a gene: 11. Germline assignment: CDR1 SGHDT and CDR2 YYEEEE. There are 15 residues in the CDR3.

This clone was observed a few times. The J gene is TRBJ1-1, the V gene TRBV29-1; 7 nucleotides match TRBD1. This CDR3 has 15 amino acids. V was clipped by 0 bases and J by 4 bases; unmatched bases: 8. In germline, CDR1 is SQVTM, CDR2 ANQGSEA. In DNA, the CDR3 is TGCAGCGTTGAAGATCCTACAGGGGCGGCCACTGAAGCTTTCTTT. This encodes CSVEDPTGAATEAFF. Full variable domain (missing parts from reference TRBV29-1 and TRBJ1-1): SAVISQKPSRDICQRGTSLTIQCQVDSQVTMMFWYRQQPGQSLTLIATANQGSEATYESGFVIDKFPISRPNLTFSTLTVSNMSPEDSSIYLCSVEDPTGAATEAFFGQGTRLTVV.

The V gene is TRBV10-3, the J gene TRBJ2-3; the D gene is possibly TRBD1 (6 bases). Trimming removed 9 bases from V and 2 bases from J, with 9 bases in between. Germline CDR1 is ENHRY and CDR2 is SYGVKD. The CDR3 length is 12 residues. The CDR3 spells CAIQGITDTQYF. In DNA, the CDR3 is TGTGCCATTCAGGGGATCACAGATACGCAGTATTTT.

This clone was picked up one time. Other DNA sequences from this sample encode an identical CDR3 as well. The chain carries TRBV30 and TRBJ1-1; D remains ambiguous. The CDR3 loop spans 14 amino acids. CDR1 is GTSNPN, CDR2 SVGIG, per germline (reference sequence). V was cut by 0 bases and J by 2 bases, with 10 bases left in between. Here the CDR3 reads CAWSVSGGNTEAFF. DNA for the CDR3: TGTGCCTGGAGTGTTTCCGGAGGAAACACTGAAGCTTTCTTT.

The V call is TRBV5-1, the J call TRBJ2-5; 9 bases align to TRBD2. CDR3 length: 17 amino acids. Germline CDR1 SGHRS, CDR2 YFSETQ. The V gene end was trimmed by 3 bases and the J gene end by 3 bases; junction bases not matched to a gene: 12. The DNA of the CDR3 is TGCGCCAGCAGCTCCAATAAAATAGCGGGAGTGGAAGAGACCCAGTACTTC. Translating it yields CASSSNKIAGVEETQYF.